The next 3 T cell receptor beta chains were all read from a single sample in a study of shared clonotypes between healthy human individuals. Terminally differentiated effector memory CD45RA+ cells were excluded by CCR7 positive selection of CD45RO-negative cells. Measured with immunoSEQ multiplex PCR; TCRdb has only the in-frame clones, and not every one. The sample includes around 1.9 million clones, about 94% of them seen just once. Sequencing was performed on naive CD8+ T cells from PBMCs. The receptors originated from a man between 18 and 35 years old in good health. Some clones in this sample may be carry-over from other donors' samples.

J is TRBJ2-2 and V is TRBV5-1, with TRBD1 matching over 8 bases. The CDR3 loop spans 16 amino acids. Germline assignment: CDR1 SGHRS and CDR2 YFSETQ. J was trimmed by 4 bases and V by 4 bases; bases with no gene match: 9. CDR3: CASSTTGVIATGELFF. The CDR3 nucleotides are TGCGCCAGCAGCACGACAGGGGTCATAGCCACCGGGGAGCTGTTTTTT.

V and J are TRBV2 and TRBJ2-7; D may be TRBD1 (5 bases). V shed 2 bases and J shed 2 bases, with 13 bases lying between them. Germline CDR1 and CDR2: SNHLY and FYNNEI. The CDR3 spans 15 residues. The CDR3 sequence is CASSEFRGLTYEQYF. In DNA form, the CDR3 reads TGTGCCAGCAGTGAATTTAGGGGCCTTACCTACGAGCAGTACTTC.

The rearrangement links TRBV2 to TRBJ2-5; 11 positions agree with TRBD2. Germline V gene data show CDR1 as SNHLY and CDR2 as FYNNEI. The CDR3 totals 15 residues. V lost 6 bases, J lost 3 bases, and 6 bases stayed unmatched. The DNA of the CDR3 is TGTGCCAGCAGGGAGGCGACTAGCGGGGAAGAGACCCAGTACTTC. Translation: CASREATSGEETQYF.